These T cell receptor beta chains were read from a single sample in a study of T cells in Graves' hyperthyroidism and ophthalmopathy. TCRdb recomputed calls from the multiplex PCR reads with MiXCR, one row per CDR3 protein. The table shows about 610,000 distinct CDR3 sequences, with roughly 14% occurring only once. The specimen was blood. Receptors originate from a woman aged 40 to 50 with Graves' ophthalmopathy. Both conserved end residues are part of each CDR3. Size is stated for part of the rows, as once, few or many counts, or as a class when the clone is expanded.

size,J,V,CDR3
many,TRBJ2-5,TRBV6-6,CASGLGQGQETQYF
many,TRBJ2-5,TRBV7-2,CASRAGTAAYF
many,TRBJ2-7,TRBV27,CASSTSGSEQYF
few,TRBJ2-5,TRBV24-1,CATSDLTPGGMETQYF
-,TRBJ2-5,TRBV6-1,CASSSLWGAETQYF
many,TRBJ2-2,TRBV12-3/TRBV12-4,CASSSMGADTGELFF
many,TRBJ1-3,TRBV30,CASMGAGTGNTIYF
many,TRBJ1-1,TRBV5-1,CASSSTGGNTEAFF
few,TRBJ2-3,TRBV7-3,CASSLGNSGSSGDTQYF
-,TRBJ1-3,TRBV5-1,CASSLGAHGNTIYF
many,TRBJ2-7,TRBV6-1,CASSGRLAGDYEQYF
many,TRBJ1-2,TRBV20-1,CSATDRGYGYTF
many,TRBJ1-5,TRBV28,CASSLGQGSTPQHF
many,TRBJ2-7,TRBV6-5,CASSYSPGGTNEQYF
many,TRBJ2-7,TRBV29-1,CSVAGTRASYEQYF
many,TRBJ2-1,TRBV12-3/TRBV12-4,CASSPGTSSNEQFF
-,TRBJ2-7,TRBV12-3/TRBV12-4,CASSFVGLAAGEQYF
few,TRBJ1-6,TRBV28,CASSFPGQGSSYNSPLHF
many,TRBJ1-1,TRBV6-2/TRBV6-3,CASSTQWTEAFF
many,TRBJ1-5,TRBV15,CATSRVREHQPQHF
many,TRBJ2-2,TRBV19,CATTSGSVSGELFF
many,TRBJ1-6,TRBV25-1,CASSEQGRNSPLHF
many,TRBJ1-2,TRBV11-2,CASSPTVRGDEYGYTF
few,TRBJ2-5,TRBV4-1,CASSQDVLAVLETQYF
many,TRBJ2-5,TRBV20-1,CSARAQETQYF
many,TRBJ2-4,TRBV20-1,CSASLPGLNKNIQYF
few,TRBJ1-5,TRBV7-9,CASSNGQGTGTQHF
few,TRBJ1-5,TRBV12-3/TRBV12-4,CASSLGAGGIQPQHF
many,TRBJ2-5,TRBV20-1,CSASGTSGRDQETQYF
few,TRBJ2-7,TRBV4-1,CASGQVGTGRTSYEQYF
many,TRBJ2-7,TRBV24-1,CATSESRDRSYEQYF
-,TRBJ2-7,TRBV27,CASSPLGGVREQYF
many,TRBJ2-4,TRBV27,CASSLQGQDIQYF
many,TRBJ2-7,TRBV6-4,CASRGTSGRAYSYEQYF
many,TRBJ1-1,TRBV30,CAWNGGVSNTEAFF
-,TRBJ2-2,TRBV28,CASSFPGGPSGELFF
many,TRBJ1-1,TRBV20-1,CSARGARATEAFF
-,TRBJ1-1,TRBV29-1,CSVRQASGYTEAFF
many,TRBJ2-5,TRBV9,CASSVGGSAEAQYF
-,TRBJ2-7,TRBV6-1,CASSLGTDLEGQYF